The rows below give T cell receptor beta chains drawn from one sample of a study of blood T cells in healthy people across ages. MiXCR was run by TCRdb on the 5' RACE reads, yielding one entry per CDR3 protein. The data hold 550,000 to 800,000 distinct CDR3 sequences, with 21% observed a single time. Specimen: blood. These receptors came from a man in his 70s in good health. Both conserved end residues are part of each CDR3. Each record gives: clone size, V gene, J gene, CDR3 length, D gene, CDR3 DNA, CDR3 protein. A D gene is named only where the DNA matches it firmly. Rows may omit the clone size; those that give it use once, few, many or a size class.

size: few
V: TRBV3-1
J: TRBJ2-4
length: 15
D: -
DNA: TGTGCCAGCAGTCGCAGAGGAGTAGCCAAAAACATTCAGTACTTC
CDR3: CASSRRGVAKNIQYF

size: -
V: TRBV7-8
J: TRBJ1-2
length: 14
D: -
DNA: TGTGCCAGCAGCTTAGGACAGGTCTCTCGGGGCTACACCTTC
CDR3: CASSLGQVSRGYTF

size: few
V: TRBV3-1
J: TRBJ2-1
length: 16
D: TRBD2
DNA: TGTGCCAGCAGCGCCCAAGTAGCGGGGATTTACAATGAGCAGTTCTTC
CDR3: CASSAQVAGIYNEQFF

size: -
V: TRBV27
J: TRBJ2-7
length: 13
D: -
DNA: TGTGCCAGCAGTCCGGCTAGCGTATACGAGCAGTACTTC
CDR3: CASSPASVYEQYF

size: once
V: TRBV27
J: TRBJ2-1
length: 16
D: -
DNA: TGTGCCAGCAGTTTTAAAGCGGGTAGCTCCTACAATGAGCAGTTCTTC
CDR3: CASSFKAGSSYNEQFF

size: -
V: TRBV20-1
J: TRBJ2-1
length: 14
D: TRBD2
DNA: TGCAGTCCCGCGGGAGGCAGCTCCTACAATGAGCAGTTCTTC
CDR3: CSPAGGSSYNEQFF

size: -
V: TRBV20-1
J: TRBJ2-5
length: 14
D: TRBD2
DNA: TGCAGTGCTAGAGGAGCGGGAGTCGAAGAGACCCAGTACTTC
CDR3: CSARGAGVEETQYF

size: -
V: TRBV28
J: TRBJ2-1
length: 14
D: -
DNA: TGTGCCAGCAGGCGTAGCGTCCCCTACAATGAGCAGTTCTTC
CDR3: CASRRSVPYNEQFF

size: few
V: TRBV20-1
J: TRBJ2-1
length: 16
D: -
DNA: TGCAGTGCTAGGCCCAGACTAGGAGGGGCCTACAATGAGCAGTTCTTC
CDR3: CSARPRLGGAYNEQFF

size: -
V: TRBV5-6
J: TRBJ2-7
length: 17
D: TRBD1
DNA: TGTGCCAGCAGCCGGAGCGGACAGGCCTTCCGCTCCTACGAGCAGTACTTC
CDR3: CASSRSGQAFRSYEQYF

size: -
V: TRBV7-6
J: TRBJ2-2
length: 14
D: -
DNA: TGTGCCAGCACCCCCCAGGAGGCGGCCGGGGAGCTGTTTTTT
CDR3: CASTPQEAAGELFF

size: few
V: TRBV5-1
J: TRBJ2-1
length: 15
D: TRBD2
DNA: TGCGCCAGCAGCTTGGTAGCGGGAGCCCTCAATGAGCAGTTCTTC
CDR3: CASSLVAGALNEQFF

size: many
V: TRBV5-1
J: TRBJ2-5
length: 14
D: -
DNA: TGCGCCAGCAGCCCTCGGGTGGCGCAAGAGACCCAGTACTTC
CDR3: CASSPRVAQETQYF

size: -
V: TRBV6-6
J: TRBJ1-1
length: 14
D: -
DNA: TGTGCCAGCAGTTACTCCGGAGCCAGGGAAGAAGCTTTCTTT
CDR3: CASSYSGAREEAFF

size: few
V: TRBV6-2/TRBV6-3
J: TRBJ1-1
length: 13
D: TRBD1
DNA: TGTGCCAGCAGGGGACAGATAAACACTGAAGCTTTCTTT
CDR3: CASRGQINTEAFF

size: -
V: TRBV20-1
J: TRBJ2-3
length: 18
D: TRBD1
DNA: TGCAGTGCCCCAACCGGGACAGGGGTTTCTTTTAGGGCAGATACGCAGTATTTT
CDR3: CSAPTGTGVSFRADTQYF

size: few
V: TRBV20-1
J: TRBJ1-1
length: 11
D: -
DNA: TGCAGTGCTTCCGGGGGCACTGAAGCTTTCTTT
CDR3: CSASGGTEAFF

size: few
V: TRBV20-1
J: TRBJ2-5
length: 16
D: -
DNA: TGTAGTGCTAGTTATTCGGGATCGGGTCCACAAGAGACCCAGTACTTC
CDR3: CSASYSGSGPQETQYF

size: -
V: TRBV9
J: TRBJ2-5
length: 12
D: -
DNA: TGTGCCAGCAGCATTGCTGGAGAGACCCAGTACTTC
CDR3: CASSIAGETQYF

size: many
V: TRBV7-9
J: TRBJ1-5
length: 15
D: -
DNA: TGTGCCAGCAGTCATCATAGGGGCCAAGGTCAGCCCCAGCATTTT
CDR3: CASSHHRGQGQPQHF

size: once
V: TRBV5-1
J: TRBJ2-3
length: 18
D: TRBD2
DNA: TGCGCCAGCAGCATATCCGGGACTAGCGGGTCCAGCACAGATACGCAGTATTTT
CDR3: CASSISGTSGSSTDTQYF

size: -
V: TRBV20-1
J: TRBJ2-7
length: 13
D: -
DNA: TGCAGTGCTGGGTTCTCCGTTTCGGGGGAGCAGTACTTC
CDR3: CSAGFSVSGEQYF

size: few
V: TRBV2
J: TRBJ2-3
length: 15
D: -
DNA: TGTGCCAGCAGTACCGGGACACAGCCCACAGATACGCAGTATTTT
CDR3: CASSTGTQPTDTQYF

size: -
V: TRBV5-1
J: TRBJ2-5
length: 14
D: -
DNA: TGCGCCAGCAGCGTGACAGGCCCACAGGAGACCCAGTACTTC
CDR3: CASSVTGPQETQYF

size: many
V: TRBV29-1
J: TRBJ1-2
length: 13
D: TRBD1
DNA: TGCAGCGCCGGCCGGACAGGGGGCGATGGCTACACCTTC
CDR3: CSAGRTGGDGYTF

size: -
V: TRBV7-9
J: TRBJ2-7
length: 14
D: -
DNA: TGCGCCAGCAGCCCCTCGGGGGCCGGCTACGAGCAGTACTTC
CDR3: CASSPSGAGYEQYF

size: few
V: TRBV18
J: TRBJ2-2
length: 16
D: TRBD2
DNA: TGTGCCAGCTCACTACTAGCGCCAGGAGGGACCGGGGAGCTGTTTTTT
CDR3: CASSLLAPGGTGELFF

size: -
V: TRBV5-1
J: TRBJ2-1
length: 16
D: TRBD2
DNA: TGCGCCAGCAGCTTGGTGGCGGGAGAGGCCTACAATGAGCAGTTCTTC
CDR3: CASSLVAGEAYNEQFF

size: -
V: TRBV6-2/TRBV6-3
J: TRBJ1-2
length: 14
D: -
DNA: TGTGCCAGCAGTTACCCACCCGGGACCCCTGGCTACACCTTC
CDR3: CASSYPPGTPGYTF

size: -
V: TRBV5-1
J: TRBJ2-1
length: 16
D: TRBD2
DNA: TGCGCCAGCACCCCCTCTGGGCGGGAGTCTATAAATGAGCAGTTCTTC
CDR3: CASTPSGRESINEQFF

size: -
V: TRBV28
J: TRBJ2-1
length: 16
D: TRBD1
DNA: TGTGCCAGCAGTTCGACCGGGACAGGGGCCTACAATGAGCAGTTCTTC
CDR3: CASSSTGTGAYNEQFF

size: -
V: TRBV20-1
J: TRBJ2-1
length: 16
D: -
DNA: TGCAGTGCAATAGACCCTTCCCGGACTAGGGGGTACGAGCAGTTCTTC
CDR3: CSAIDPSRTRGYEQFF

size: few
V: TRBV3-1
J: TRBJ2-1
length: 16
D: TRBD2
DNA: TGTGCCAGCAGCCATCGTGGGACTAGGCTATACAATGAGCAGTTCTTC
CDR3: CASSHRGTRLYNEQFF

size: few
V: TRBV7-3
J: TRBJ2-2
length: 16
D: -
DNA: TGTGCCAGCAGCTTAGTAGGGACTGCCAACACCGGGGAGCTGTTTTTT
CDR3: CASSLVGTANTGELFF

size: many
V: TRBV10-1
J: TRBJ2-5
length: 13
D: -
DNA: TGCGCCAGCAGTGACCGGTTCCAAGAGACCCAGTACTTC
CDR3: CASSDRFQETQYF

size: -
V: TRBV24-1
J: TRBJ2-7
length: 15
D: -
DNA: TGTGCCACCAGTGATGGGGCAATTAGCTCCTACGAGCAGTACTTC
CDR3: CATSDGAISSYEQYF

size: -
V: TRBV20-1
J: TRBJ1-5
length: 13
D: -
DNA: TGCAGTGCTAGAGATCGGCAGAATCAGCCCCAGCATTTT
CDR3: CSARDRQNQPQHF

size: few
V: TRBV19
J: TRBJ2-7
length: 15
D: -
DNA: TGTGCCAGTAGCACTAGGACAGGCGGGGGATCCGAGCAGTACTTC
CDR3: CASSTRTGGGSEQYF

size: -
V: TRBV10-3
J: TRBJ2-1
length: 13
D: TRBD2
DNA: TGTGCCATCAGCGGGGGGGCCTACAATGAGCAGTTCTTC
CDR3: CAISGGAYNEQFF

size: few
V: TRBV6-2/TRBV6-3
J: TRBJ2-7
length: 12
D: TRBD1
DNA: TGTGCCAGCCCAGGGGGCAAGGACGAGCAGTACTTC
CDR3: CASPGGKDEQYF

size: -
V: TRBV29-1
J: TRBJ1-2
length: 12
D: -
DNA: TGCAGCGTTGAACAGGGGAACTATGGCTACACCTTC
CDR3: CSVEQGNYGYTF

size: -
V: TRBV10-3
J: TRBJ2-6
length: 20
D: -
DNA: TGTGCCATCAGTGAGTCGACAAGGGGGTCTAGCGGTTATGGGGCCAACGTCCTGACTTTC
CDR3: CAISESTRGSSGYGANVLTF

size: -
V: TRBV6-2/TRBV6-3
J: TRBJ2-5
length: 16
D: -
DNA: TGTGCCAGCAGTTTATGGGGCGATTTATCCCAAGAGACCCAGTACTTC
CDR3: CASSLWGDLSQETQYF

size: -
V: TRBV5-1
J: TRBJ1-2
length: 13
D: -
DNA: TGCGCCAGCAGCTGGGCGGAAGACTATGGCTACACCTTC
CDR3: CASSWAEDYGYTF

size: -
V: TRBV25-1
J: TRBJ1-2
length: 16
D: -
DNA: TGTGCCAGCAGTGAACCCGGGATCGATTCTAACTATGGCTACACCTTC
CDR3: CASSEPGIDSNYGYTF

size: few
V: TRBV7-9
J: TRBJ2-1
length: 15
D: -
DNA: TGTGCCAGCAGCTCCGGGAGTCAGAACTACAATGAGCAGTTCTTC
CDR3: CASSSGSQNYNEQFF

size: few
V: TRBV27
J: TRBJ2-1
length: 15
D: TRBD1
DNA: TGTGCCAGCAGAGACAGGGTGAGCTCCTACAATGAGCAGTTCTTC
CDR3: CASRDRVSSYNEQFF

size: -
V: TRBV4-1
J: TRBJ2-1
length: 16
D: TRBD2
DNA: TGCGCCAGCAGCCGAAGTACTAGCGGGAACTACAATGAGCAGTTCTTC
CDR3: CASSRSTSGNYNEQFF

size: -
V: TRBV28
J: TRBJ2-1
length: 16
D: -
DNA: TGTGCCAGCAGTAACCCCGGGGGCGGAAGGGACAATGAGCAGTTCTTC
CDR3: CASSNPGGGRDNEQFF